The 8 T cell receptor beta chains listed next were all sequenced from one sample in a study of blood T cells in healthy people across ages. PCR was performed a second time for about 7 to 11 cycles using a sample-barcoded 5' primer and a J-beta primer mix. MiXCR was run by TCRdb on the 5' RACE reads, yielding one entry per CDR3 protein. In the table there are 950,000 to 1,200,000 distinct CDR3 sequences, 35% to 45% of which are singletons. The sample was blood. All receptors come from a man younger than 30 in good health.

This chain joins TRBV6-6 and TRBJ1-4; D call uncertain. Germline V gives CDR1 MNHNY, CDR2 SVGAGI (reference sequence). The CDR3 spans 12 residues. Between the trimmed V and J ends, which lost 0 bases and 14 bases, there was a span of 10 bases. The CDR3 reads CASSYSGEGLFF. Here the CDR3 DNA reads TGTGCCAGCAGTTACTCGGGCGAAGGCCTGTTTTTT.

The chain carries TRBV7-2 and TRBJ2-1, with 7 positions matching TRBD1. Trimming removed 5 bases from V and 7 bases from J; junction bases left unmatched: 14. This CDR3 has 16 residues. Per germline, CDR1 SGHTA and CDR2 FQGNSA. The CDR3 region is CASSLSGTVVLNEQFF. The CDR3 DNA reads TGTGCCAGCAGCCTTTCCGGGACAGTGGTACTGAATGAGCAGTTCTTC. Combining the CDR3 with reference TRBV7-2 and TRBJ2-1 gives the whole variable domain GAGVSQSPSNKVTEKGKDVELRCDPISGHTALYWYRQSLGQGLEFLIYFQGNSAPDKSGLPSDRFSAERTGGSVSTLTIQRTQQEDSAVYLCASSLSGTVVLNEQFFGPGTRLTVL.

On this clonotype: Relative to the germline gene, one junction end is altered; a read error may explain this. This chain uses TRBV3-1 with TRBJ2-5; D unclear. The CDR3 consists of 15 residues. Germline lookup yields CDR1 LGHDT and CDR2 YNNKEL (reference sequence). CDR3 amino acids: CVSSQDRAWEETQYF. The CDR3 DNA reads as TGTGTCAGCAGCCAAGATAGAGCCTGGGAAGAGACCCAGTACTTC.

In DNA, the CDR3 is TGCAGTGCTAGGGGCAGCCTCAATATCTATGGCTACACCTTC. This codes for CSARGSLNIYGYTF. The chain combines TRBV20-1 with TRBJ1-2, with no clear D. Germline V gene sequence: CDR1 DFQATT, CDR2 SNEGSKA (reference sequence). This CDR3 comprises 14 residues. V was clipped by 3 bases and J by 4 bases, with 15 bases between them.

This clonotype turned up a few times. This chain joins TRBV20-1 and TRBJ1-1, with a tentative D call TRBD1 (6 bases). Germline V gene lookup returns CDR1 DFQATT and CDR2 SNEGSKA (reference sequence). The CDR3 spans 14 residues. Trimming removed 4 bases from V and 2 bases from J, with 14 bases in between. The CDR3 bases are TGCAGTGCTACCCTGCCCGGGGGCAACACTGAAGCTTTCTTT. Encoded protein: CSATLPGGNTEAFF.

This sequence joins TRBV28 and TRBJ1-1, with D unclear. The germline V and J ends were trimmed by 5 bases and 1 base, with 17 bases remaining between them. In germline, CDR1 is MDHEN, CDR2 SYDVKM. This CDR3 is 16 amino acids long. CDR3 sequence: CASSPDRAGSNTEAFF. In nucleotides, the CDR3 is TGTGCCAGCAGTCCCGATCGGGCGGGGTCGAACACTGAAGCTTTCTTT. The full variable domain, its missing parts supplied by reference TRBV28 and TRBJ1-1, is DVKVTQSSRYLVKRTGEKVFLECVQDMDHENMFWYRQDPGLGLRLIYFSYDVKMKEKGDIPEGYSVSREKKERFSLILESASTNQTSMYLCASSPDRAGSNTEAFFGQGTRLTVV.

This clonotype showed up just a few times. The chain joins TRBV5-5 to TRBJ1-5; unclear D gene. CDR3 size: 14 residues. CDR1 is SGHKS and CDR2 is YYEKEE in the germline V gene (reference sequence). V was trimmed by 4 bases and J by 7 bases, leaving 15 bases between them. CDR3 DNA: TGTGCCAGCAGCCCAGTCGATTTCTTCCAGCCCCAGCATTTT. Its translation is CASSPVDFFQPQHF.

This clonotype turned up a few times. This chain links TRBV10-3 with TRBJ2-3; no firm D call. The CDR3 loop spans 15 amino acids. The V end was cut by 0 bases, the J end by 2 bases, with 9 bases between. The germline gives CDR1 ENHRY, CDR2 SYGVKD. The CDR3, as DNA: TGTGCCATCAGTGAGTCCTTAGGCGCCACAGATACGCAGTATTTT. Translation: CAISESLGATDTQYF.